This T cell receptor (beta chain) came from a study of T cell responses to AZD1222 COVID-19 vaccine. Assay: immunoSEQ multiplex PCR; the TCRdb copy retains only in-frame clones and omits some. The sample includes approximately 130,000 clones, approximately 90% of them seen just once. In regard to this clone: Other DNA sequences in the sample encode the same CDR3.

V was pared by 1 base and J by 5 bases, with 6 bases between. Germline lookup yields CDR1 SGHTA and CDR2 FQGNSA. The CDR3 covers 13 residues. Sequencing used peripheral blood, obtained on day 0 of MenACWY control vaccination. This TCR came from an adult in good health. The rearrangement links TRBV7-2 to TRBJ1-5; D is uncertain. The CDR3 nucleotides read TGTGCCAGCAGCTTAGGACGGGATCAGCCCCAGCATTTT. It yields the protein CASSLGRDQPQHF.